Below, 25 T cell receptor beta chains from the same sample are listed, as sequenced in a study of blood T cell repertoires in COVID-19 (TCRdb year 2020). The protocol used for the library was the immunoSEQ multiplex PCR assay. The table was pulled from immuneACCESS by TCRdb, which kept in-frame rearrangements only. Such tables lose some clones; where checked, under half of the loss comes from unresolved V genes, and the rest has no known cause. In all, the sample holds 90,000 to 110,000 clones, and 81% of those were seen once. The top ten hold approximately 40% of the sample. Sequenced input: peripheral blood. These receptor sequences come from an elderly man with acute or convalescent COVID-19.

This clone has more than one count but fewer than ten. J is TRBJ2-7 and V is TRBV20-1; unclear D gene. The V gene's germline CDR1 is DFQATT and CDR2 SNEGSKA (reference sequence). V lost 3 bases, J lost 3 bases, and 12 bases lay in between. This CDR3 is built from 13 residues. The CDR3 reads CSASGQVNYEQYF. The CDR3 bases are TGCAGTGCTAGTGGCCAGGTGAACTACGAGCAGTACTTC.

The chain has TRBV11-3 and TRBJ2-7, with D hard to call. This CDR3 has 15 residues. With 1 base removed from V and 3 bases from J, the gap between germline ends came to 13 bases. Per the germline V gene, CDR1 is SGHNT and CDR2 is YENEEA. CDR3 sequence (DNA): TGTGCCAGCAGCTTAGGCCCCCCTTCAGTCTACGAGCAGTACTTC. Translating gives CASSLGPPSVYEQYF.

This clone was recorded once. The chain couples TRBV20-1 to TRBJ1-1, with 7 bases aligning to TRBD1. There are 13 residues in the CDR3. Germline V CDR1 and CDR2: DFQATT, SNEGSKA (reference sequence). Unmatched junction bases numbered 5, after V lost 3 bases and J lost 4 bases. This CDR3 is CSASDRVGTEAFF. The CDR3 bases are TGCAGTGCTAGTGACAGGGTCGGCACTGAAGCTTTCTTT.

The DNA for the CDR3 is TGTGCCAGCAGCTTAGACAGGAATTCACCCCTCCACTTT. Its protein is CASSLDRNSPLHF. The rearrangement joins TRBV7-6 to TRBJ1-6; tentative D call: TRBD1 (5 bases). The CDR3 contains 13 residues. V dropped 1 base and J dropped 7 bases, with 5 bases sitting between them. Germline values: CDR1 SGHVS, CDR2 FNYEAQ.

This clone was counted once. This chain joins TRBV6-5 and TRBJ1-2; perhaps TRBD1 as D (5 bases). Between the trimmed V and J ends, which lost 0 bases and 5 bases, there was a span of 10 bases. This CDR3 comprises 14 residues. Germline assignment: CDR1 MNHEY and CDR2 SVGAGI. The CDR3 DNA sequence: TGTGCCAGCAGTTACTCTCAGGGAAAGTATGGCTACACCTTC. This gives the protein CASSYSQGKYGYTF.

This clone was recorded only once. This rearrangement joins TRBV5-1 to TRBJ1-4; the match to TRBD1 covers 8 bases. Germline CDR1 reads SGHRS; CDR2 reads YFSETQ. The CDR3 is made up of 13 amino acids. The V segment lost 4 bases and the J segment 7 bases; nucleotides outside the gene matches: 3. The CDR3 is CASSVGQGEKLFF. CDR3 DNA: TGCGCCAGCAGCGTCGGACAGGGTGAAAAACTGTTTTTT. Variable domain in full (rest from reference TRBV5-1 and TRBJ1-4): KAGVTQTPRYLIKTRGQQVTLSCSPISGHRSVSWYQQTPGQGLQFLFEYFSETQRNKGNFPGRFSGRQFSNSRSEMNVSTLELGDSALYLCASSVGQGEKLFFGSGTQLSVL.

The CDR3 loop reads CASSPPGNTGELFF. The CDR3 nucleotides read TGTGCCAGCTCACCCCCAGGGAACACCGGGGAGCTGTTTTTT. This sequence joins TRBV18 and TRBJ2-2; D not resolved. With 3 bases removed from V and 1 base from J, the gap between germline ends came to 6 bases. Germline-derived CDR1 and CDR2 are KGHSH and LQKENI. This CDR3 contains 14 residues.

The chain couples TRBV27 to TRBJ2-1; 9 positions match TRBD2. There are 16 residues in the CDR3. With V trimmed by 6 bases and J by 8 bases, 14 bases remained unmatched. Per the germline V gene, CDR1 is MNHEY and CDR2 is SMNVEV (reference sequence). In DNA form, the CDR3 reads TGTGCCAGCAGGGTCAACAGCGGGAGGCCTCCTTATGAGCAGTTCTTC. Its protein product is CASRVNSGRPPYEQFF.

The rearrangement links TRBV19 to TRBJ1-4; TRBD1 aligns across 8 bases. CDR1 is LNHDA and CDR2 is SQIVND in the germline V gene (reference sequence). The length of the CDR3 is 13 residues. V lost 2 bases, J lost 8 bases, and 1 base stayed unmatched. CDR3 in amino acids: CASSIQGAEKLFF. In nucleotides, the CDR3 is TGTGCCAGTAGTATACAGGGGGCGGAAAAACTGTTTTTT.

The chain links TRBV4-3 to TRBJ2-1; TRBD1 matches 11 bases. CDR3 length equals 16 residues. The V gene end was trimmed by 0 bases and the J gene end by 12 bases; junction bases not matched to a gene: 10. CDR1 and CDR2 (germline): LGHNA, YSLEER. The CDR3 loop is CASSQDPRTGGMGQFF. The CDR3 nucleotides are TGCGCCAGCAGCCAAGATCCCCGGACAGGGGGCATGGGGCAGTTCTTC.

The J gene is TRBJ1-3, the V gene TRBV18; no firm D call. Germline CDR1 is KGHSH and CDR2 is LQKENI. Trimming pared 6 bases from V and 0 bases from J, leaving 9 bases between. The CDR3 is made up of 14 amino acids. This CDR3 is CASSPNGSGNTIYF. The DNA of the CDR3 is TGTGCCAGCTCTCCTAACGGCTCTGGAAACACCATATATTTT.

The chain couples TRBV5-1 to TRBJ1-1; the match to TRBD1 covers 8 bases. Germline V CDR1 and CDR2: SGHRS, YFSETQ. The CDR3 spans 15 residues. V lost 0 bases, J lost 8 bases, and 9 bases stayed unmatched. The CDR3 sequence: CASSLAPGGDSEAFF. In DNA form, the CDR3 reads TGCGCCAGCAGCTTGGCACCAGGGGGCGACTCCGAAGCTTTCTTT.

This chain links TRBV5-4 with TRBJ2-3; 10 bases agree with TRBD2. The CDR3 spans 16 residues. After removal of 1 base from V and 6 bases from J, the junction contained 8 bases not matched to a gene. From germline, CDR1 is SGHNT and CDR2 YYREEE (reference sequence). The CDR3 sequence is CASSLSASGRGDTQYF. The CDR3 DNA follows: TGTGCCAGCAGCTTGTCGGCTAGCGGGAGAGGTGATACGCAGTATTTT. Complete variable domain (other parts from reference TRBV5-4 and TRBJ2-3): ETGVTQSPTHLIKTRGQQVTLRCSSQSGHNTVSWYQQALGQGPQFIFQYYREEENGRGNFPPRFSGLQFPNYSSELNVNALELDDSALYLCASSLSASGRGDTQYFGPGTRLTVL.

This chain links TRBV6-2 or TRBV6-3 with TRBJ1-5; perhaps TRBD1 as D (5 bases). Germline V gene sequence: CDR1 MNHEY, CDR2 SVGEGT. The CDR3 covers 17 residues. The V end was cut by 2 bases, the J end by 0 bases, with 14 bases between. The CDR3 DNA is TGTGCCAGCAGTTACACCCCCCAGGGATATAGCAATCAGCCCCAGCATTTT. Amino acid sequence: CASSYTPQGYSNQPQHF.

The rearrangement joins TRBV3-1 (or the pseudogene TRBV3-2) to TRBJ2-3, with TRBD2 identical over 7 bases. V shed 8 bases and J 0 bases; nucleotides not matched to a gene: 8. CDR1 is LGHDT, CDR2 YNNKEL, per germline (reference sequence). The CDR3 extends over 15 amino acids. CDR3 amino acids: CASDPSGGSTDTQYF. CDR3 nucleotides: TGTGCCAGCGATCCTAGCGGAGGAAGCACAGATACGCAGTATTTT.

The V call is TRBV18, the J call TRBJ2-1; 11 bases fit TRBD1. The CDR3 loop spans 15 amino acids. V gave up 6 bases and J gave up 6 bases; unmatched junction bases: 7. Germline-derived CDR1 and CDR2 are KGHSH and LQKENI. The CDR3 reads CASSRTGGAVNEQFF. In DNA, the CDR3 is TGTGCCAGCTCGCGGACAGGGGGCGCGGTCAATGAGCAGTTCTTC.

This CDR3 is CASSPGQGISGANVLTF. CDR3 sequence (DNA): TGTGCCAGCAGCCCCGGACAGGGTATCTCTGGGGCCAACGTCCTGACTTTC. The V gene is TRBV3-1 (or the pseudogene TRBV3-2), the J gene TRBJ2-6, with 8 nucleotides matching TRBD1. The CDR3 extends over 17 amino acids. CDR1 and CDR2 from the germline V gene are LGHDT and YNNKEL (reference sequence). Germline trimming cut 4 bases from V and 0 bases from J; bases unmatched to any gene: 5.

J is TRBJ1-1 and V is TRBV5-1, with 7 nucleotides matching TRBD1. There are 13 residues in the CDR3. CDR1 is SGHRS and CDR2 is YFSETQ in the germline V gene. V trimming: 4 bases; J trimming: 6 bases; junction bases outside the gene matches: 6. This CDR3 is CASSRTGQSEAFF. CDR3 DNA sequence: TGCGCCAGCAGCCGGACGGGACAGTCTGAAGCTTTCTTT.

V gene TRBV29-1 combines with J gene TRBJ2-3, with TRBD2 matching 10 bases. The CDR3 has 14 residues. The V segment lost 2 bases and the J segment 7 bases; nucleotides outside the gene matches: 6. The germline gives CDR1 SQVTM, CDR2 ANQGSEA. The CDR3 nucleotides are TGCAGCGTTGAACCTAGCGGGAGATGGAATACGCAGTATTTT. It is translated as CSVEPSGRWNTQYF.

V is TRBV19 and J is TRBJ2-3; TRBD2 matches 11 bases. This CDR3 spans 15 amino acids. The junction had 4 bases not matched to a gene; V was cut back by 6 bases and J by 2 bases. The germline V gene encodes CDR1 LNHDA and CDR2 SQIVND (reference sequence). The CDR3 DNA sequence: TGTGCCAGTAGGGGGACTAGCGGAGCCACAGATACGCAGTATTTT. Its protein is CASRGTSGATDTQYF. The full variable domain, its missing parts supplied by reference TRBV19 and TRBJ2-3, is DGGITQSPKYLFRKEGQNVTLSCEQNLNHDAMYWYRQDPGQGLRLIYYSQIVNDFQKGDIAEGYSVSREKKESFPLTVTSAQKNPTAFYLCASRGTSGATDTQYFGPGTRLTVL.

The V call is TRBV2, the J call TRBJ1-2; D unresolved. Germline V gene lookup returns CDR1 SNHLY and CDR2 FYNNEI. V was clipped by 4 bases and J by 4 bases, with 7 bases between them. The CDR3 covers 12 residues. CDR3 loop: CASSGEGYGYTF. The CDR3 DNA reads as TGTGCCAGCAGTGGGGAGGGCTATGGCTACACCTTC.

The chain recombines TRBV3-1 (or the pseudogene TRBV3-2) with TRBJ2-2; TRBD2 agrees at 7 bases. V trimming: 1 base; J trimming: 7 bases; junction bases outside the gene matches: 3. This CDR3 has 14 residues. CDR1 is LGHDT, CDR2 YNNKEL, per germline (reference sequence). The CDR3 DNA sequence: TGTGCCAGCAGCCAAGGCGGGAGTTTCGGGGAGCTGTTTTTT. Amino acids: CASSQGGSFGELFF.

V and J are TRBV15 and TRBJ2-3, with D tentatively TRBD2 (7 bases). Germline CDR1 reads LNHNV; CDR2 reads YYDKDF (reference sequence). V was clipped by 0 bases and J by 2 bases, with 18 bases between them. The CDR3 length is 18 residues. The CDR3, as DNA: TGTGCCACCAGCAGAGACCTGGGTGCGGGGGCCAACACAGATACGCAGTATTTT. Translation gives CATSRDLGAGANTDTQYF.

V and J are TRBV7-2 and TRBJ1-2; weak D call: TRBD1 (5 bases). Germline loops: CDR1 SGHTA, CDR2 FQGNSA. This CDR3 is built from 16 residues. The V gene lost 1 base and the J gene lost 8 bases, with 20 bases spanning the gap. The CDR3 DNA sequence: TGTGCCAGCAGCTTAGAATACCTGCGTGGGGGGGGAGGCTACACCTTC. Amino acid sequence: CASSLEYLRGGGGYTF.

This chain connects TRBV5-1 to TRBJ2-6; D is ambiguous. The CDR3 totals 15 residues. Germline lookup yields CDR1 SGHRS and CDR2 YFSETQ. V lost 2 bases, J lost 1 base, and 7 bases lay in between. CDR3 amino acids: CASSFTVSGANVLTF. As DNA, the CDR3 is TGCGCCAGCAGCTTTACAGTTTCTGGGGCCAACGTCCTGACTTTC.